The present entry profiles one TCR beta chain with its context. The assay was immunoSEQ multiplex PCR, and TCRdb's table has in-frame clones only and misses some. The sample lists roughly 500,000 clones, around 79% occurring once. The data stem from a study of shared clonotypes between healthy human individuals. The clonotype was recovered from a woman aged 40 to 50 in good health. Some clones in this sample may be carry-over from other donors' samples. Sequencing was performed on PBMCs.

CDR3 amino acids: CASSAVGLASEQFF. The CDR3 DNA reads TGTGCCAGCAGTGCGGTGGGACTAGCAAGTGAGCAGTTCTTC. The chain joins TRBV6-4 to TRBJ2-1; the match to TRBD2 covers 9 bases. Germline values: CDR1 MRHNA, CDR2 SNTAGT. V shed 4 bases, J shed 9 bases, and the junction held 7 bases outside the gene matches. This CDR3 is built from 14 residues.